What follows are 8 T cell receptor beta chains derived from one specimen sequenced in a study of cytomegalovirus exposure and HLA in healthy donors (dated by TCRdb to the late 2010s). The library was generated by the immunoSEQ multiplex PCR assay. For the multiplex PCR, a mixture combining 60 forward primers for TCR Vbeta segments and 13 reverse primers for TCR Jbeta segments was used. TCRdb took over this immuneACCESS table, retaining in-frame rearrangements with V and J assigned. Such tables are incomplete; in checked studies, under half of the missing clones stem from an unresolved V gene, and the remainder is unexplained. Recorded for this sample are roughly 190,000 clones; around 80% of them occurred a single time. The ten most abundant clones make up about 1.7% of the sample. Sample: PBMCs. These receptors came from a woman aged 18-35 years in good health and CMV-seronegative.

This chain joins TRBV19 and TRBJ2-2; 8 positions match TRBD2. Germline assignment: CDR1 LNHDA and CDR2 SQIVND (reference sequence). With 5 bases clipped from V and 4 bases from J, the junction kept 6 bases outside the gene matches. This CDR3 spans 15 amino acids. In DNA, the CDR3 is TGTGCCAGTAGTGAGCGGGAGATAAGCACCGGGGAGCTGTTTTTT. Its protein is CASSEREISTGELFF.

The genes are TRBV19 and TRBJ1-2; possible D gene TRBD1, 5 bases. The CDR3 runs to 14 residues. From germline, CDR1 is LNHDA and CDR2 SQIVND (reference sequence). Trimming pared 8 bases from V and 7 bases from J, leaving 20 bases between. The CDR3 loop is CASLNRRVLGGYTF. CDR3 in DNA: TGTGCCAGTCTCAACAGGCGAGTCCTTGGTGGCTACACCTTC.

The V gene is TRBV30, the J gene TRBJ1-2, with 8 bases aligning to TRBD1. V was clipped by 1 base and J by 3 bases; unmatched bases: 7. Germline V gene lookup returns CDR1 GTSNPN and CDR2 SVGIG (reference sequence). The CDR3 is 15 amino acids. CDR3 bases: TGTGCCTGGAGTGCCGTTGACAGGGGTTACTATGGCTACACCTTC. Translating gives CAWSAVDRGYYGYTF.

The chain links TRBV5-1 to TRBJ2-1; 7 bases map to TRBD2. The CDR3 is made up of 16 amino acids. Germline V gene lookup returns CDR1 SGHRS and CDR2 YFSETQ. Germline trimming cut 2 bases from V and 3 bases from J; bases unmatched to any gene: 8. CDR3 region: CASSFLTSADYNEQFF. The CDR3 DNA reads TGCGCCAGCAGCTTTCTCACTAGCGCCGACTACAATGAGCAGTTCTTC.

The genes are TRBV4-3 and TRBJ1-2; 7 bases match TRBD1. The CDR3 is made up of 15 amino acids. Germline CDR1 LGHNA, CDR2 YSLEER. The trim removed 6 bases at V and 4 bases at J, leaving 11 bases unmatched. The CDR3 reads CASRPGKQGSYGYTF. The DNA of the CDR3 is TGCGCCAGCAGACCGGGCAAACAGGGGAGCTATGGCTACACCTTC.

The sample holds a few counts of this clone. CDR3 in amino acids: CASSQDRPTGDYGYTF. The CDR3 DNA is TGTGCCAGCAGCCAAGATCGCCCGACAGGGGACTATGGCTACACCTTC. This chain connects TRBV4-2 to TRBJ1-2, with TRBD1 identical over 8 bases. Trimming at V came to 0 bases and at J to 3 bases, leaving 6 bases not matched to a gene. Germline V lookup: CDR1 LGHNA, CDR2 YNFKEQ. This CDR3 has 16 residues.

V usage is TRBV6-1 and J usage is TRBJ2-7, with D perhaps TRBD1 (5 bases). V gave up 4 bases and J gave up 4 bases, with 11 bases separating them. Per germline, CDR1 MNHNS and CDR2 SASEGT. This CDR3 is 13 amino acids long. This CDR3 reads CASSGQGWYEQYV. CDR3 DNA: TGTGCCAGCAGTGGGCAGGGTTGGTACGAGCAGTACGTC.

As concerns this clone: This sample also contains other DNA sequences that code for the same CDR3. This chain links TRBV28 with TRBJ2-7; TRBD1 aligns across 12 bases. Germline V gives CDR1 MDHEN, CDR2 SYDVKM. CDR3 length: 14 residues. Germline trimming cut 3 bases from V and 7 bases from J; bases unmatched to any gene: 4. This CDR3 is CASSLGQGAREQYF. In nucleotides, the CDR3 is TGTGCCAGCAGTTTGGGACAGGGGGCGCGGGAGCAGTACTTC. The full variable domain, its missing parts supplied by reference TRBV28 and TRBJ2-7, is DVKVTQSSRYLVKRTGEKVFLECVQDMDHENMFWYRQDPGLGLRLIYFSYDVKMKEKGDIPEGYSVSREKKERFSLILESASTNQTSMYLCASSLGQGAREQYFGPGTRLTVT.